This TCR beta chain derives from a study of blood T cell repertoires in COVID-19. Germline CDR1 reads WNHNN; CDR2 reads SYGVQD (reference sequence). CDR3 length: 18 amino acids. The V gene lost 0 bases and the J gene lost 2 bases, with 20 bases spanning the gap. Profiling relied on immunoSEQ multiplex PCR, and the TCRdb table lists in-frame clones only, not all of them. There are roughly 410,000 clones in the sample; more than 70% occur only once, and around 1.2% lies in the top ten. The sample taken for sequencing was peripheral blood. The receptor comes from a man aged 40-49 years with acute or convalescent COVID-19. The V and J genes are TRBV10-1 and TRBJ2-7; possible D gene TRBD2, 5 bases. The CDR3, as DNA: TGCGCCAGCAGTGAGTCGACGATTGAGGCTAGCAGAACCTACGAGCAGTACTTC. It translates to CASSESTIEASRTYEQYF.